This T cell receptor beta chain was captured by sequencing in a study of blood T cell repertoires in COVID-19. About the research overall: Sources were T cells, B-cell-depleted T cells, or PBMCs; the material itself was cDNA or gDNA.

From germline, CDR1 is LNHDA and CDR2 SQIVND (reference sequence). The V and J ends lost 3 bases and 7 bases, in that order; junction bases with no gene match: 3. The CDR3 consists of 14 residues. Participants were aged about 18 to 100 years from approximately 24 US areas. Participants were placed into cohorts based on the clinical history they reported. The table came from immunoSEQ multiplex PCR; TCRdb's copy has only in-frame clones and leaves some out. Of approximately 230,000 clones in the sample, about nine tenths are singletons; the top ten hold more than 1.5%. The chain is built from TRBV19 and TRBJ1-4; 9 bases line up with TRBD1. Input material: PBMCs or T cells enriched from blood (not recorded which). This receptor was identified in a man between 40 and 49 years old who had recovered from COVID-19. CDR3 in DNA: TGTGCCAGTAGTATTGGGACAGGGTTTGAAAAACTGTTTTTT. This translates into CASSIGTGFEKLFF.